The sequence of this T cell receptor (beta chain) was determined in a study of shared clonotypes between healthy human individuals. Points from the study as a whole: The authors sampled blood alone, and tissue repertoires likely differ.

About this clone itself: The antigen is unknown.

Sequenced by immunoSEQ multiplex PCR; TCRdb stores in-frame clones only, minus some. The data show hundreds of thousands of clones, 75% to 85% seen once. CDR1 and CDR2 from the germline V gene are SGHTS and YDEGEE. The CDR3 length is 16 residues. Trimming removed 3 bases from V and 4 bases from J; junction bases left unmatched: 7. The sequencing input was PBMCs. The rearrangement links TRBV5-8 to TRBJ2-1; 10 bases are shared with TRBD2. This clonotype was sampled from a woman in her thirties or forties in good health. Some clones in this sample may be carry-over from other donors' samples. The CDR3 protein is CASSSLAGVVYNEQFF. CDR3 DNA: TGTGCCAGCAGCTCGCTAGCGGGAGTGGTATACAATGAGCAGTTCTTC.